This is a list of T cell receptor beta chains from one sample in a study of T cell changes during pregnancy in multiple sclerosis. Method: immunoSEQ multiplex PCR; TCRdb's copy keeps in-frame clones and lacks some. Of tens of thousands of clones in the sample, nearly 90% are singletons; the top ten hold 1.2%. The material was CD4+ T cells from peripheral blood mononuclear cells, obtained in the first trimester of pregnancy. All receptors come from a female donor with multiple sclerosis, enrolled in a pregnancy study. Each CDR3 is given with its conserved first and last residue. D genes are given only for firm matches. Clone sizes are given selectively: once, few, many, or a class where the clone is expanded.

d_call	v_call	j_call	cdr3_length	clone_size	cdr3_nt	cdr3_aa
TRBD2	TRBV6-4	TRBJ2-3	15	.	TGTGCCAGCAGTACTAGCGGGGCTAGCACAGATACGCAGTATTTT	CASSTSGASTDTQYF
TRBD1	TRBV5-1	TRBJ2-3	18	.	TGCGCCAGCAGCCCCGTGCCCCGACAGGGGGCGGTTTCAGATACGCAGTATTTT	CASSPVPRQGAVSDTQYF
.	TRBV27	TRBJ1-1	13	.	TGTGCCAGCAGATTACAGGGGAACACTGAAGCTTTCTTT	CASRLQGNTEAFF
TRBD2	TRBV10-2	TRBJ2-7	16	.	TGCGCCAGCAGTGAGTCTGGTAGCGGGAGGGCCCCAGGGCAGTACTTC	CASSESGSGRAPGQYF
TRBD2	TRBV28	TRBJ2-1	16	.	TGTGCCAGCAGTTCTCCTACCGGGGGGTTGATCAATGAGCAGTTCTTC	CASSSPTGGLINEQFF
TRBD2	TRBV18	TRBJ2-7	14	once	TGTGCCAGCTCACGGACTAGCGGAAACTACGAGCAGTACTTC	CASSRTSGNYEQYF
TRBD1	TRBV2	TRBJ1-2	14	.	TGTGCCAGCAGCCCCGTAGACAGGGGGTATGGCTACACCTTC	CASSPVDRGYGYTF
TRBD1	TRBV6-6	TRBJ1-2	15	once	TGTGCCAGCAGTTATCCAGGGGGTGCTAACTATGGCTACACCTTC	CASSYPGGANYGYTF
TRBD1	TRBV5-4	TRBJ1-2	15	.	TGTGCCAGCAGCTCCCAGGACAGGGCCTTGTATGGCTACACCTTC	CASSSQDRALYGYTF
TRBD1	TRBV5-8	TRBJ2-7	14	.	TGTGCCAGACAAAAGACAGGGGCCAACTACGAGCAGTACTTC	CARQKTGANYEQYF
TRBD1	TRBV7-2	TRBJ2-3	15	once	TGTGCCAGCAGCTCTACAGGGGTTGGCACAGATACGCAGTATTTT	CASSSTGVGTDTQYF
.	TRBV7-9	TRBJ1-1	14	.	TGTGCCAGCAGTTTAGGATTTCCAGGCTGGCAAGCTTTCTTT	CASSLGFPGWQAFF
.	TRBV4-1	TRBJ2-5	13	few	TGCGCCAGCAGCCAATTCAGGTCCGAGACCCAGTACTTC	CASSQFRSETQYF
TRBD1	TRBV7-2	TRBJ1-3	13	.	TGTGCCAGCGCCGGGGACAGGGGAAACACCATATATTTT	CASAGDRGNTIYF
TRBD1	TRBV7-2	TRBJ1-1	14	few	TGTGCCAGCAGCTTAAGACAGGGTGAGACTGAAGCTTTCTTT	CASSLRQGETEAFF
TRBD2	TRBV5-1	TRBJ2-1	15	once	TGCGCCAGCAGCTTAGTTAGCGGGAGGTGGAATGAGCAGTTCTTC	CASSLVSGRWNEQFF
TRBD2	TRBV7-3	TRBJ2-3	18	.	TGTGCCAGCAGCTTACAAAGGGGAGCGGGAGCAGGCACAGATACGCAGTATTTT	CASSLQRGAGAGTDTQYF
TRBD2	TRBV10-1	TRBJ2-1	14	once	TGCGCCAGTTCTAGCGGGTACTCCTACAATGAGCAGTTCTTC	CASSSGYSYNEQFF
TRBD1	TRBV29-1	TRBJ1-2	13	.	TGCAGCGTTGCTAAGACAGGGGGCGACGGCTACACCTTC	CSVAKTGGDGYTF
.	TRBV5-1	TRBJ2-7	16	.	TGCGCCAGCAGCTTGTCGCAGGGGCGTACGTCCTACGAGCAGTACTTC	CASSLSQGRTSYEQYF
TRBD2	TRBV4-1	TRBJ2-1	17	.	TGCGCCAGCAGCCAAAGGACTAGCGGGAGGGGGTACAATGAGCAGTTCTTC	CASSQRTSGRGYNEQFF
.	TRBV6-1	TRBJ1-3	14	.	TGTGCCAGCCTTGCCGGGGGGCCTGGAAACACCATATATTTT	CASLAGGPGNTIYF
TRBD2	TRBV6-4	TRBJ2-3	15	.	TGTGCCAGCAGTGACTCGGGGGGGGTCACAGATACGCAGTATTTT	CASSDSGGVTDTQYF
TRBD2	TRBV15	TRBJ2-7	14	.	TGTGCCACCAGCAGCGGACTAGCGGGTACGAGGCAGTACTTC	CATSSGLAGTRQYF
.	TRBV6-1	TRBJ1-5	15	.	TGTGCCAGCAGTGGAACTACAGGGATGAGCCAGCCCCAGCATTTT	CASSGTTGMSQPQHF
TRBD1	TRBV27	TRBJ2-2	16	.	TGTGCCAGCAGTTCTAGACAGGGGGCAACCACCGGGGAGCTGTTTTTT	CASSSRQGATTGELFF
.	TRBV19	TRBJ1-1	16	.	TGTGCCAGTAGTATAGTATTAGGGCAGGGAGGTCCTGAAGCTTTCTTT	CASSIVLGQGGPEAFF
.	TRBV19	TRBJ2-7	16	.	TGTGCCACCTCAGCCCGAACCACGGCTAGCTCCTACGAGCAGTACTTC	CATSARTTASSYEQYF
.	TRBV29-1	TRBJ2-7	13	.	TGCAGCGCTACCCAGGACTCACCCTACGAGCAGTACTTC	CSATQDSPYEQYF
TRBD1	TRBV18	TRBJ1-2	15	once	TGTGCCAGCTCACCGGGACAGGGACGAGACTATGGCTACACCTTC	CASSPGQGRDYGYTF
TRBD2	TRBV5-6	TRBJ2-7	14	few	TGTGCCAGCAGCACTAGCGGGAGTTTGAGCGAGCAGTACTTC	CASSTSGSLSEQYF
.	TRBV9	TRBJ2-3	15	.	TGTGCCAGCAGCCAGACCGCAGGACTCACAGATACGCAGTATTTT	CASSQTAGLTDTQYF
TRBD1	TRBV5-1	TRBJ2-7	15	.	TGCGCCAGCAGCTTGGACCTGACAGGGTGGAGCGAGCAGTACTTC	CASSLDLTGWSEQYF
TRBD1	TRBV9	TRBJ1-2	13	.	TGTGCCAGCAGCGTTGACAGGGACTATGGCTACACCTTC	CASSVDRDYGYTF
.	TRBV28	TRBJ1-2	15	.	TGTGCCAGCAGTTCTCCAGGAACCGGGAGCCCGGGCTACACCTTC	CASSSPGTGSPGYTF
TRBD1	TRBV19	TRBJ2-7	16	.	TGTGCCAGTAGTATGAAGCAGGGGACAGCCTACTACGAGCAGTACTTC	CASSMKQGTAYYEQYF
.	TRBV2	TRBJ2-6	14	.	TGTGCCAGCAGTATCCGCTCTGGGGCCAACGTCCTGACTTTC	CASSIRSGANVLTF
.	TRBV7-9	TRBJ1-1	12	few	TGTGCCAGCAGAGGGGGGGACACTGAAGCTTTCTTT	CASRGGDTEAFF
TRBD2	TRBV6-4	TRBJ2-3	15	.	TGTGCCAGCAGTGACTCTAGCGGGAACACAGATACGCAGTATTTT	CASSDSSGNTDTQYF
.	TRBV14	TRBJ2-7	12	.	TGTGCCAGCAGCCAAGCCGGGACTCGGCAGTACTTC	CASSQAGTRQYF
.	TRBV10-3	TRBJ1-2	16	once	TGTGCCATCAGTGAATACCCCCAGGTCTTCAACTATGGCTACACCTTC	CAISEYPQVFNYGYTF
.	TRBV5-6	TRBJ2-7	11	.	TGTGCCAGCAGCTCCCTCTACGAGCAGTACTTC	CASSSLYEQYF
TRBD1	TRBV19	TRBJ1-3	15	.	TGTGCCAGTAATCAGGGGGGCCTCTCTGGAAACACCATATATTTT	CASNQGGLSGNTIYF
.	TRBV21-1	TRBJ2-1	21	.	TGTGCCAGCAGCAAAGAAAAGCCGCCGGGACTAGCGGGAGGGCCTGACAATGAGCAGTTCTTC	CASSKEKPPGLAGGPDNEQFF
.	TRBV5-1	TRBJ2-2	17	.	TGCGCCAGCAGTGGTAAGGTGCTAGCGCAGAACACCGGGGAGCTGTTTTTT	CASSGKVLAQNTGELFF
.	TRBV18	TRBJ2-1	18	.	TGTGCCAGCTCACCCTCAGGACATATCGCTGCCAGCTACAATGAGCAGTTCTTC	CASSPSGHIAASYNEQFF
TRBD1	TRBV18	TRBJ2-1	18	.	TGTGCCAGCTCACCACCGGTTGGAACAGGGGGCGCCGAGGGTGAGCAGTTCTTC	CASSPPVGTGGAEGEQFF
TRBD2	TRBV28	TRBJ2-3	16	.	TGTGCCAGCAGTCTTAGCGGGACGCTTAGCACAGATACGCAGTATTTT	CASSLSGTLSTDTQYF
.	TRBV5-4	TRBJ2-1	14	.	TGTGCCAGCAGCTTGGAGGGGATGTACAATGAGCAGTTCTTC	CASSLEGMYNEQFF
TRBD2	TRBV7-2	TRBJ2-7	15	once	TGTGCCAGCAGCCTCATCGTATCGGGGGGGAACGAGCAGTACTTC	CASSLIVSGGNEQYF
TRBD2	TRBV29-1	TRBJ2-5	14	.	TGCAGCGTCGACCCTAGCGGGAGAGGGGAGACCCAGTACTTC	CSVDPSGRGETQYF
TRBD1	TRBV27	TRBJ2-7	13	.	TGTGCCAGCAGTTCGACAGGGACCCACGAGCAGTACTTC	CASSSTGTHEQYF